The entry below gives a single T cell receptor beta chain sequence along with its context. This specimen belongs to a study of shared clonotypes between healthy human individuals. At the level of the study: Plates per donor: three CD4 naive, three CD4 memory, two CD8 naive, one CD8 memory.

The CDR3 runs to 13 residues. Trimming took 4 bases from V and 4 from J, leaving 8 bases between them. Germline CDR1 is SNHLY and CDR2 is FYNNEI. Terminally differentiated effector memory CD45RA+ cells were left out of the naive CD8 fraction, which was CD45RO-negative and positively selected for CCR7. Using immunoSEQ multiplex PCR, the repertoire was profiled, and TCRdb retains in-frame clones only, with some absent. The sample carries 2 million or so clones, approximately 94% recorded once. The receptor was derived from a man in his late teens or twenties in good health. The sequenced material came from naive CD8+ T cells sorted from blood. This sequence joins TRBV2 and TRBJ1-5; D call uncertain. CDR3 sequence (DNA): TGTGCCAGCAGTGTAGCCGGAAATCAGCCCCAGCATTTT. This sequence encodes CASSVAGNQPQHF.